The 19 T cell receptor beta chains reported below all come from one sample, sequenced in a study of identical twins. TCRdb re-called the 5' RACE reads with MiXCR, one entry per CDR3 protein. The sample holds 570,000 or so distinct CDR3 sequences, around 9.6% seen once. The sample was also linked to a second study, of yellow fever vaccine responses in identical twins.

The sample consisted of PBMCs. The receptors stem from a woman younger than 35 in good health.

The CDR3 loop reads CASSTDISGEQYF. DNA of the CDR3: TGTGCCAGCAGCACGGACATATCGGGCGAGCAGTACTTC. The chain recombines TRBV11-2 with TRBJ2-7, with D possibly being TRBD1 (5 bases). This CDR3 contains 13 residues. The germline gives CDR1 SGHAT, CDR2 FQNNGV. V was pared by 5 bases and J by 6 bases, with 14 bases between.

The chain joins TRBV30 to TRBJ2-1; maybe TRBD1 (6 bases). The V and J ends lost 5 bases and 3 bases respectively, with 11 bases between them. The CDR3 is 13 amino acids. Germline V gene sequence: CDR1 GTSNPN, CDR2 SVGIG (reference sequence). CDR3 bases: TGTGCCTGGGACAGGAGTTTCTACAATGAGCAGTTCTTC. Its translation: CAWDRSFYNEQFF.

The CDR3 DNA reads as TGCAGTGCTAGGACTCTGGAGGGGCGGGGGGGGTTTGAGCAGTTCTTC. It translates to CSARTLEGRGGFEQFF. The chain recombines TRBV20-1 with TRBJ2-1, with 9 bases aligning to TRBD2. The CDR3 consists of 16 residues. The V segment lost 3 bases and the J segment 9 bases; nucleotides outside the gene matches: 15. CDR1 is DFQATT and CDR2 is SNEGSKA in the germline V gene (reference sequence).

Many counts were recorded for this clonotype. This rearrangement joins TRBV5-6 to TRBJ2-2, with 7 bases aligning to TRBD2. Germline CDR1 reads SGHDT; CDR2 reads YYEEEE. This CDR3 comprises 16 residues. The junction had 6 bases not matched to a gene; V was cut back by 0 bases and J by 4 bases. The CDR3 sequence is CASSLVGRGRTGELFF. CDR3 DNA: TGTGCCAGCAGCTTGGTAGGGAGGGGACGCACCGGGGAGCTGTTTTTT.

The genes are TRBV6-5 and TRBJ2-1; D could derive from TRBD1 or TRBD2 (5 bases each). The V end was cut by 0 bases, the J end by 2 bases, with 11 bases between. Germline CDR1 reads MNHEY; CDR2 reads SVGAGI. The CDR3 spans 16 residues. The CDR3: CASSYSTGRPYNEQFF. DNA for the CDR3: TGTGCCAGCAGTTACTCGACGGGACGACCCTACAATGAGCAGTTCTTC.

This clonotype was recorded many times. The chain employs TRBV4-2 and TRBJ2-1; 9 bases fit TRBD2. The CDR3 has 16 residues. The V gene end was trimmed by 0 bases and the J gene end by 7 bases; junction bases not matched to a gene: 7. CDR1 and CDR2 from the germline V gene are LGHNA and YNFKEQ. Here the CDR3 DNA reads TGTGCCAGCAGCCAAGATCCCGGGACTAGCAGGAATGAGCAGTTCTTC. Protein: CASSQDPGTSRNEQFF.

This clonotype appeared many times. This chain links TRBV6-2 or TRBV6-3 with TRBJ2-2, with D uncertain. Looked up from germline, CDR1 is MNHEY and CDR2 is SVGEGT. The V and J ends lost 4 bases and 3 bases respectively, with 9 bases between them. The CDR3 loop spans 14 amino acids. CDR3: CASSLAADTGELFF. The CDR3 coding sequence is TGTGCCAGCAGTTTGGCGGCGGACACCGGGGAGCTGTTTTTT.

The sample holds many counts of this clonotype. V and J are TRBV29-1 and TRBJ2-7, with a tentative D call TRBD2 (7 bases). Between the trimmed V and J ends, which lost 0 bases and 6 bases, there was a span of 15 bases. The CDR3 extends over 14 amino acids. Per germline, CDR1 SQVTM and CDR2 ANQGSEA. CDR3 in amino acids: CSVEELWGGGEQYF. The CDR3 nucleotides read TGCAGCGTTGAAGAGTTATGGGGAGGGGGCGAGCAGTACTTC.

The rearrangement joins TRBV3-1 to TRBJ2-7; TRBD2 aligns across 14 bases. This CDR3 is built from 17 residues. Unmatched junction bases numbered 8, after V lost 4 bases and J lost 3 bases. The germline CDR1 and CDR2 sequences are LGHDT and YNNKEL (reference sequence). CDR3 DNA: TGTGCCAGCAGCCCCAAGAGGACTAGCGGGAGGTTCTACGAGCAGTACTTC. As protein: CASSPKRTSGRFYEQYF.

This clonotype has a handful of counts. The rearrangement links TRBV20-1 to TRBJ2-1, with TRBD1 matching over 7 bases. Germline V gives CDR1 DFQATT, CDR2 SNEGSKA (reference sequence). This CDR3 comprises 14 residues. The trim removed 4 bases at V and 0 bases at J, leaving 3 bases unmatched. This chain's CDR3 is CSAIGGRSYNEQFF. The CDR3 bases are TGCAGTGCTATAGGGGGCCGCTCCTACAATGAGCAGTTCTTC.

This clonotype showed up just a few times. The chain links TRBV4-3 to TRBJ2-1; no firm D call. CDR3 length: 15 amino acids. Germline lookup yields CDR1 LGHNA and CDR2 YSLEER. The ends were cut back, 1 base at V and 8 bases at J, with 15 bases in the middle. CDR3 region: CASSQVQIALHEQFF. CDR3 sequence (DNA): TGCGCCAGCAGCCAAGTGCAAATAGCTTTACATGAGCAGTTCTTC.

In this sample, this clonotype turned up many times. This sequence joins TRBV5-1 and TRBJ2-3; a possible D gene is TRBD1 (6 bases). This CDR3 has 14 amino acids. CDR1 and CDR2 (germline): SGHRS, YFSETQ. Trimming removed 0 bases at V and 6 bases at J, with 11 bases between. The CDR3 loop is CASSLEAGVDTQYF. The CDR3 bases are TGCGCCAGCAGCTTGGAGGCAGGGGTTGATACGCAGTATTTT.

The chain uses TRBV29-1 and TRBJ2-5; D unclear. V lost 6 bases to trimming and J lost 4 bases, with 9 bases between them. From germline, CDR1 is SQVTM and CDR2 ANQGSEA. The CDR3 is 11 residues long. In nucleotides, the CDR3 is TGCAGCGTCCAATTTTCAGAGACCCAGTACTTC. Protein product: CSVQFSETQYF.

This clonotype was observed at least ten times. The rearrangement joins TRBV5-6 to TRBJ2-5, with 7 bases lining up with TRBD1. The CDR3 covers 14 residues. Trimming cost V 7 bases and J 4 bases; bases outside gene matches: 10. CDR1 and CDR2 from the germline V gene are SGHDT and YYEEEE. The CDR3 DNA is TGTGCCAGCTCCGAGGGGGCGATAGGAGAGACCCAGTACTTC. Translating it yields CASSEGAIGETQYF.

The V call is TRBV20-1, the J call TRBJ2-3; D is unclear. Between the trimmed V and J ends, which lost 4 bases and 5 bases, there was a span of 19 bases. Per the germline V gene, CDR1 is DFQATT and CDR2 is SNEGSKA (reference sequence). This CDR3 contains 15 residues. The chain's CDR3 is CSATFLPPERDTQYF. The CDR3, as DNA: TGCAGTGCTACCTTCCTCCCGCCCGAGCGAGATACGCAGTATTTT.

This clonotype appeared many times. The chain couples TRBV12-3 or TRBV12-4 to TRBJ2-7; D is uncertain. With 1 base removed from V and 0 bases from J, the gap between germline ends came to 7 bases. CDR3 length: 14 residues. CDR3 nucleotides: TGTGCCAGCAGTTTAGGGCTACTCTCCTACGAGCAGTACTTC. Its protein product is CASSLGLLSYEQYF.

This clonotype has only a few counts. This sequence joins TRBV6-5 and TRBJ2-1, with 9 bases fitting TRBD1. The CDR3 has 16 amino acids. V shed 5 bases, J shed 6 bases, and the junction held 11 bases outside the gene matches. Germline CDR1 and CDR2: MNHEY and SVGAGI. The CDR3 nucleotides are TGTGCCAGCAGTCACCTAAGTACAGGGGGCTTCAATGAGCAGTTCTTC. It translates to CASSHLSTGGFNEQFF.

This clonotype was recorded a few times. The gene calls are TRBV20-1 and TRBJ2-3; D is undetermined. The V end lost 0 bases, the J end lost 0 bases, and 10 bases lay between the germline ends. The CDR3 contains 15 residues. The V gene's germline CDR1 is DFQATT and CDR2 SNEGSKA (reference sequence). CDR3 amino acids: CSARDRVGSTDTQYF. The CDR3 bases are TGCAGTGCTAGAGATCGCGTAGGGAGCACAGATACGCAGTATTTT.

This clonotype was seen at least ten times. The V gene is TRBV5-1, the J gene TRBJ2-7; 8 bases match TRBD2. The trim removed 0 bases at V and 2 bases at J, leaving 4 bases unmatched. The CDR3 has 15 amino acids. Germline V lookup: CDR1 SGHRS, CDR2 YFSETQ. In DNA, the CDR3 is TGCGCCAGCAGCTTGGGTAGCGGGGAGCCCTACGAGCAGTACTTC. Protein: CASSLGSGEPYEQYF.